This T cell receptor beta chain was obtained from a study of blood T cell repertoires in COVID-19 (TCRdb year 2020). Concerning the study at large: Samples from collaborators originated in the United States, Italy and Spain and spanned both the acute and convalescent phases of COVID-19. The prospective study material was composed of cDNA or gDNA derived from T cells, B-cell-depleted T cells, or PBMCs. Where available, HLA class I and class II types were taken from metadata supplied by the sample provider and were not determined by assay-based typing. A freely available public database, intended as a resource for researchers studying the immune response to SARS-CoV-2, is where the repertoires were released. The sample metadata nearly always contained a de-identified subject ID, COVID-19 status, age in years and sex. Samples were obtained from the ongoing ImmuneRACE study (first 160 participants) and from roughly 1,300 subjects provided by 6 global collaborators. Deeply sampled blood TCRbeta repertoires from subjects exposed to, actively infected with, or recovered from COVID-19 were included in the dataset.

Collaborating institutions collected whole blood in K2EDTA tubes following their own protocols. For TCRbeta analysis, collaborators shipped samples as frozen whole blood, isolated PBMCs, or DNA extracted from either of those sample types. TCRbeta CDR3 regions were amplified from genomic DNA using the immunoSEQ Assay, a bias-controlled multiplex PCR. Regarding the original processing steps: Nucleated cell counts per sample were estimated from amplification of reference gene primers within the assay. Sequence reads were collapsed and filtered to measure the absolute abundance of every unique TCRbeta CDR3 rearrangement. For each sample, productive Simpson clonality was calculated as the square root of Simpson's diversity index across productive rearrangements. TCRdb re-hosts the immuneACCESS table, in-frame sequences only. Its copies lack some clones; in the studies checked, an unresolved V gene accounts for under half of them, and the cause for the rest is not known. The DNA was the basis for D and trimming; V, J and clone size are from that table. The sample records under 200,000 clones, roughly 75% of which are singletons. The top ten clonotypes cover approximately 7% of the sample.

General study outcomes and caveats: Clinical and demographic metadata were provided uncurated, with the amount varying by source and participant.

Concerning this clone: Its antigen is not yet known. Base quality data are lacking; no much larger clone is found one base away.

Sequences LNHNV (CDR1) and YYDKDF (CDR2) are obtained from the germline V gene (reference sequence). Reading from cysteine to phenylalanine, the CDR3 counts 14 amino acids. The entry retains the CDR3 DNA only, 42 bases that are in frame from base 1. V loses 0 bases, J loses 6 bases, and the germline ends lie 9 bases apart. Sequencing used peripheral blood. This sequence uses TRBV15 and TRBJ1-5, with a tentative D gene TRBD1 over 5 matching bases. This clonotype originated in a man between 65 and 85 years old with active or convalescent COVID-19. The DNA reads as follows: TGTGCCACCAGCAGAGACAGGGAAGGTCAGCCCCAGCATTTT. It encodes CATSRDREGQPQHF.